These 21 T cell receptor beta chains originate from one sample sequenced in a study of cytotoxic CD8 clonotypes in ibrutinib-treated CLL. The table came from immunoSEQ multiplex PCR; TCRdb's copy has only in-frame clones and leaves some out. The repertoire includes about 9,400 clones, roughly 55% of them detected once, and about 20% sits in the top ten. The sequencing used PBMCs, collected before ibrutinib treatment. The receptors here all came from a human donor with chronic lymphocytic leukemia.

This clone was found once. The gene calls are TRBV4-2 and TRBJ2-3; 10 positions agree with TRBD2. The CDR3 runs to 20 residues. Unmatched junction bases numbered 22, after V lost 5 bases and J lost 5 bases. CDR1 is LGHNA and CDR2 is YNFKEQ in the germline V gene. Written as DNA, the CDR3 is TGTGCCAGCAGCTCGCGGTGGTCAGCGGGGGGGCAAGGTGTTGGAGATACGCAGTATTTT. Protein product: CASSSRWSAGGQGVGDTQYF.

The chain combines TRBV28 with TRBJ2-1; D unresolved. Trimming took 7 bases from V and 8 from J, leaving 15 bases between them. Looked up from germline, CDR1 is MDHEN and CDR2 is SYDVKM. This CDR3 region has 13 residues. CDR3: CASTTHRGYEQFF. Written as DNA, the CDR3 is TGTGCCAGCACCACCCACAGAGGTTATGAGCAGTTCTTC.

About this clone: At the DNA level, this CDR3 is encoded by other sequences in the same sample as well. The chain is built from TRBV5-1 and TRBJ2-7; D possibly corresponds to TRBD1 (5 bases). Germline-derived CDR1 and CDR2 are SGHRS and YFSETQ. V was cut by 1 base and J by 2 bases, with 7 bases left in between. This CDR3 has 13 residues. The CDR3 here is CASSLRQTYEQYF. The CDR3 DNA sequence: TGCGCCAGCAGCTTGCGACAGACCTACGAGCAGTACTTC. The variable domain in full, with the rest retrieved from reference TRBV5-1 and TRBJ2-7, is KAGVTQTPRYLIKTRGQQVTLSCSPISGHRSVSWYQQTPGQGLQFLFEYFSETQRNKGNFPGRFSGRQFSNSRSEMNVSTLELGDSALYLCASSLRQTYEQYFGPGTRLTVT.

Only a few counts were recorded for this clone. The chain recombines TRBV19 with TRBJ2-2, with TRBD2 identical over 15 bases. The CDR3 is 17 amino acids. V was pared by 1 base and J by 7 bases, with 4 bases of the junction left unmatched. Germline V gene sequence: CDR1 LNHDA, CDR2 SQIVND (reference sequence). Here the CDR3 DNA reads TGTGCCAGTAGTATAGGGGGACTAGCGGGAGGCCTCGGGGAGCTGTTTTTT. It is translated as CASSIGGLAGGLGELFF.

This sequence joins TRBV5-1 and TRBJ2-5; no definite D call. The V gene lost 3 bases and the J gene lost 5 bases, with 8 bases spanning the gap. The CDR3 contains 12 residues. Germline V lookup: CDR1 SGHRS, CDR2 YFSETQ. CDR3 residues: CASSSAFETQYF. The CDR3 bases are TGCGCCAGCAGCTCTGCTTTCGAGACCCAGTACTTC.

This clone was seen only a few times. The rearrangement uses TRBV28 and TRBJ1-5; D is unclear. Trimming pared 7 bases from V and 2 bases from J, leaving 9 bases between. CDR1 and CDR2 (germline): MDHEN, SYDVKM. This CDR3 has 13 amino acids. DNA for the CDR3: TGTGCCAGCATTCGGCAGGGCAATCAGCCCCAGCATTTT. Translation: CASIRQGNQPQHF.

CDR3 protein: CASNPVTGYGYTF. As DNA, the CDR3 is TGTGCCAGCAACCCAGTAACGGGCTATGGCTACACCTTC. The J gene is TRBJ1-2, the V gene TRBV6-5; no reliable D call. The CDR3 is made up of 13 amino acids. The V gene lost 7 bases and the J gene lost 4 bases, with 13 bases spanning the gap. Germline CDR1 and CDR2: MNHEY and SVGAGI.

CDR3 DNA sequence: TGTGCCAGCAGCCTAGGGGGCCCCCGGTCCGGCGAGCAGTACTTC. Protein sequence: CASSLGGPRSGEQYF. The chain combines TRBV7-3 with TRBJ2-7; TRBD1 matches at 7 bases. With V trimmed by 5 bases and J by 6 bases, 13 bases remained unmatched. The length of the CDR3 is 15 residues. Germline CDR1 reads SGHTA; CDR2 reads FQGTGA. Combining the CDR3 with reference TRBV7-3 and TRBJ2-7 gives the whole variable domain GAGVSQTPSNKVTEKGKYVELRCDPISGHTALYWYRQSLGQGPEFLIYFQGTGAADDSGLPNDRFFAVRPEGSVSTLKIQRTERGDSAVYLCASSLGGPRSGEQYFGPGTRLTVT.

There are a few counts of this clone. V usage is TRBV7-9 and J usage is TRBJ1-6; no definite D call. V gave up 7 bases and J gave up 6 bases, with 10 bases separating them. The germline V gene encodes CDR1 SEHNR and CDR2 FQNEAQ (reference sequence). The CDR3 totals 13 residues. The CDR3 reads CASTDRSNSPLHF. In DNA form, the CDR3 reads TGTGCCAGCACCGACCGCAGTAATTCACCCCTCCACTTT.

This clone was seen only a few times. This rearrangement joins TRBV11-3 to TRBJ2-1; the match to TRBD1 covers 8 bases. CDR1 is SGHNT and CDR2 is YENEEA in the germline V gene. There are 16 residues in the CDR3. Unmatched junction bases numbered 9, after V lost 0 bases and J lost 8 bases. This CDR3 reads CASSLDGQGSVDEQFF. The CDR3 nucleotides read TGTGCCAGCAGCTTAGATGGACAGGGTAGTGTAGATGAGCAGTTCTTC.

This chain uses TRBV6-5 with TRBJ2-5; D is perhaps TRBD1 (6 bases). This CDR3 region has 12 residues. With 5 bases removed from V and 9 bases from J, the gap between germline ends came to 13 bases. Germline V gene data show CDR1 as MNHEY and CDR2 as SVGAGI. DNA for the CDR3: TGTGCCAGCAGTCATCCCCACAGGGCCCAGTACTTC. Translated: CASSHPHRAQYF.

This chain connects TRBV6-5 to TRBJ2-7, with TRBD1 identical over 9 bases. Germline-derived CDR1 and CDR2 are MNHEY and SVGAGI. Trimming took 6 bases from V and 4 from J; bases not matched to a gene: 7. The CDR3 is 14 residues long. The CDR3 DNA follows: TGTGCCAGCAGAACGGGACAGGGTGTGTACGAGCAGTACTTC. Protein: CASRTGQGVYEQYF.

CDR3 coding DNA: TGTGCCAGCAGCGTAGACTGGAACACCGGGGAGCTGTTTTTT. Translated: CASSVDWNTGELFF. The chain uses TRBV9 and TRBJ2-2, with no clear D. CDR1 SGDLS and CDR2 YYNGEE come from the germline V gene. CDR3 length: 14 residues. The germline V and J ends were trimmed by 0 bases and 1 base, with 4 bases remaining between them.

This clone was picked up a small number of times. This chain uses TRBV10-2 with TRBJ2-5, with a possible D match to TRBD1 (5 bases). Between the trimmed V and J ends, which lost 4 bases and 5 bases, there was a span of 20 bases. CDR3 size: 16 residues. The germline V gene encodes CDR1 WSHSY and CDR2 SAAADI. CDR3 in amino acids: CASSGYQQGRGETQYF. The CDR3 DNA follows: TGCGCCAGCAGTGGGTATCAGCAGGGTCGTGGGGAGACCCAGTACTTC.

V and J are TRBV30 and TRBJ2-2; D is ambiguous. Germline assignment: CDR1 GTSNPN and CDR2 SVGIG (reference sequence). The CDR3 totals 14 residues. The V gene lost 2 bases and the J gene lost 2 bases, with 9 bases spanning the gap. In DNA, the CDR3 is TGTGCCTGGAGTCTGTTGGGTAACACCGGGGAGCTGTTTTTT. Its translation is CAWSLLGNTGELFF. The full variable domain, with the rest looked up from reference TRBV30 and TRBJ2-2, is SQTIHQWPATLVQPVGSPLSLECTVEGTSNPNLYWYRQAAGRGLQLLFYSVGIGQISSEVPQNLSASRPQDRQFILSSKKLLLSDSGFYLCAWSLLGNTGELFFGEGSRLTVL.

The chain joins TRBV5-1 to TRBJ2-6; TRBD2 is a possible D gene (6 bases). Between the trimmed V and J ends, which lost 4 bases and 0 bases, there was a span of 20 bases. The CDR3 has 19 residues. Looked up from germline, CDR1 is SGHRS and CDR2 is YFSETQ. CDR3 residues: CASSRGAAGRGSGANVLTF. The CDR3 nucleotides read TGCGCCAGCAGCAGGGGCGCCGCGGGACGGGGCTCTGGGGCCAACGTCCTGACTTTC.

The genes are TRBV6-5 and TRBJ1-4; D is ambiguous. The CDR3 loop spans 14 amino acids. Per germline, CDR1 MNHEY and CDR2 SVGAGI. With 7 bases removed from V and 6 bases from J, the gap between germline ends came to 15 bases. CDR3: CASTEYPGDEKLFF. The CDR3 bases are TGTGCCAGCACTGAGTATCCAGGAGATGAAAAACTGTTTTTT.

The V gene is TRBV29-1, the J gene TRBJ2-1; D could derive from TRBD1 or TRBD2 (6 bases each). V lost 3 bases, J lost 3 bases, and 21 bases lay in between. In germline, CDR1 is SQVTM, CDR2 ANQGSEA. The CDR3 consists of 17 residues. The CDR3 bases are TGCAGCGTTGATCCCCTCAAGGGAGGAGGGGGCTACAATGAGCAGTTCTTC. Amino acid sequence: CSVDPLKGGGGYNEQFF.

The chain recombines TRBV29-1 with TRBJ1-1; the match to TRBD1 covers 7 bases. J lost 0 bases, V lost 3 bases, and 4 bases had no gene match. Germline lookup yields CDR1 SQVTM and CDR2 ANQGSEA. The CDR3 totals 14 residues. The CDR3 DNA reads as TGCAGCGTTGATACGGGACAGTTGAACACTGAAGCTTTCTTT. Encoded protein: CSVDTGQLNTEAFF. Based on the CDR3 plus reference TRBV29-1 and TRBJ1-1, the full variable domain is SAVISQKPSRDICQRGTSLTIQCQVDSQVTMMFWYRQQPGQSLTLIATANQGSEATYESGFVIDKFPISRPNLTFSTLTVSNMSPEDSSIYLCSVDTGQLNTEAFFGQGTRLTVV.

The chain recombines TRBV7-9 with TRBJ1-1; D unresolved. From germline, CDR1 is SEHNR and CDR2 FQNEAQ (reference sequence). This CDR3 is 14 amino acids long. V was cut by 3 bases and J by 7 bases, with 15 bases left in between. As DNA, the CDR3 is TGTGCCAGCAGCTTGGCTGTAAATAGTATTGAAGCTTTCTTT. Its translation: CASSLAVNSIEAFF. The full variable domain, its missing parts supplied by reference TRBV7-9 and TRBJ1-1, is DTGVSQNPRHKITKRGQNVTFRCDPISEHNRLYWYRQTLGQGPEFLTYFQNEAQLEKSRLLSDRFSAERPKGSFSTLEIQRTEQGDSAMYLCASSLAVNSIEAFFGQGTRLTVV.

Here the CDR3 reads CASSLGQRVFF. Here the CDR3 DNA reads TGTGCCAGCAGCTTAGGCCAGAGAGTTTTTTTT. The chain couples TRBV7-2 to TRBJ1-4; D not certain. Per germline, CDR1 SGHTA and CDR2 FQGNSA. The length of the CDR3 is 11 residues. Trimming shortened V by 1 base and J by 17 bases, and 11 bases separated the two germline ends. Full variable domain (missing parts from reference TRBV7-2 and TRBJ1-4): GAGVSQSPSNKVTEKGKDVELRCDPISGHTALYWYRQSLGQGLEFLIYFQGNSAPDKSGLPSDRFSAERTGGSVSTLTIQRTQQEDSAVYLCASSLGQRVFFGSGTQLSVL.